The present T cell receptor beta chain was sequenced within a study of T cells in women clearing cervical HPV infection. Clones were read by immunoSEQ multiplex PCR, and TCRdb kept only the in-frame ones, dropping some. In total, the table holds roughly 48,000 clones. This clonotype was obtained from a woman between 18 and 75 years old with a cervical HPV16 infection that either progressed to CIN3+ or cleared (not recorded which). The specimen was blood buffy coat.

CDR3 bases read: TGTGCCAGCAGCGTAGGGGAGACAGGGTCCTACGAG. Translation gives CASSVGETGSYE. The whole CDR3 protein reads CASSVGETGSYEQYF. This chain links TRBV9 with TRBJ2-7; 7 positions match TRBD1. The CDR3 goes on 3 residues after the read ends, and that part is filled in from the germline J gene. The CDR3 has 15 amino acids. V lost 0 bases, J lost 1 base, and 4 bases stayed unmatched. CDR1 is SGDLS and CDR2 is YYNGEE in the germline V gene.